This entry lists 3 T cell receptor beta chains sequenced from one sample in a study of shared clonotypes between healthy human individuals. The table came from immunoSEQ multiplex PCR; TCRdb's copy has only in-frame clones and leaves some out. The sample lists about 2 million clones, 85% to 95% occurring once. Sequencing used naive CD4+ T cells sorted from blood. Subset meaning: CD45RA+ positively selected. Receptors originate from a man younger than 35 in good health.

Comment on this clone: The same CDR3 arises from other DNA sequences in this sample as well. This chain uses TRBV7-2 with TRBJ2-3; D ambiguous. V was trimmed by 1 base and J by 3 bases, leaving 5 bases between them. Germline V gives CDR1 SGHTA, CDR2 FQGNSA. The CDR3 is 13 amino acids. The CDR3 nucleotides are TGTGCCAGCAGCTTAGACTGGACAGATACGCAGTATTTT. This translates into CASSLDWTDTQYF.

This rearrangement joins TRBV27 to TRBJ2-3; weak D call: TRBD1 (6 bases). Trimming left V 5 bases short and J 1 base short, with 13 bases between. Germline V gives CDR1 MNHEY, CDR2 SMNVEV (reference sequence). The CDR3 sequence is 15 residues long. CDR3: CASSRWDIGTDTQYF. In nucleotides, the CDR3 is TGTGCCAGCAGTCGGTGGGACATAGGCACAGATACGCAGTATTTT.

This chain links TRBV4-1 with TRBJ1-6, with D perhaps TRBD1 (6 bases). The CDR3 extends over 16 amino acids. V was shortened by 4 bases and J by 5 bases, with 15 bases between the two germline ends. Germline loops: CDR1 MGHRA, CDR2 YSYEKL. The CDR3 DNA follows: TGCGCCAGCAGCCGAAACAGGGTGAATGATAATTCACCCCTCCACTTT. This codes for CASSRNRVNDNSPLHF.